The clone carrying this TCR beta chain was picked up many times. Its antigen is still unknown. The data were obtained in a study of regulatory T cells in long-lasting Graves disease. Regarding the study as a whole: Newly diagnosed patients had higher TCR diversity than persistent Graves' patients did.

iRepertoire HTBI primers and Arm-PCR of CDR3 regions built TCR beta libraries. TCRdb reprocessed the multiplex PCR reads via MiXCR and lists one record per CDR3 protein. This sample carries 450,000 to 600,000 distinct CDR3 sequences, roughly 12% of them seen once, and the ten largest clones take under 10%. This CDR3 is built from 15 residues. CDR1 is SGHAT and CDR2 is FQNNGV in the germline V gene. V shed 1 base and J shed 3 bases, with 12 bases lying between them. The time point: newly diagnosed GD, antithyroid drugs for less than 3 months. Making the TCR library involved RNA that had been extracted from PBMCs. In addition, the sample was reused for a study of T cells in Graves' hyperthyroidism and ophthalmopathy. From that paper: Within blood appeared most thyroid clonotypes that had expanded above 0.001.

This specimen consisted of peripheral blood mononuclear cells (PBMCs), obtained at new diagnosis, from a patient treated with antithyroid drugs. This chain uses TRBV11-2 with TRBJ2-5, with D possibly TRBD2 on 5 matching bases. This TCR came from a man younger than 45 with Graves disease. The CDR3, as DNA: TGTGCCAGCAGCTTAGGTCCAGCGGCTGAAGAGACCCAGTACTTC. This codes for CASSLGPAAEETQYF. The full variable domain, in which reference TRBV11-2 and TRBJ2-5 provide the parts outside the CDR3, is EAGVAQSPRYKIIEKRQSVAFWCNPISGHATLYWYQQILGQGPKLLIQFQNNGVVDDSQLPKDRFSAERLKGVDSTLKIQPAKLEDSAVYLCASSLGPAAEETQYFGPGTRLLVL.